This TCR beta chain was found in a study of cytomegalovirus exposure and HLA in healthy donors. General study findings and limits: Cytomegalovirus-associated TCR beta chains were listed, numbering over 150. The records held CMV serostatus as the only immune exposure information.

As to this clone: Antigen: not known.

The PCR ran on 60 Vbeta and 13 Jbeta primers. Generated by immunoSEQ multiplex PCR, the TCRdb table keeps only in-frame clones and is missing some. The data contain 62,000 or so clones, approximately 89% of them singletons. Germline loops: CDR1 LNHNV, CDR2 YYDKDF (reference sequence). This CDR3 region has 12 residues. V gave up 0 bases and J gave up 7 bases, with 4 bases separating them. This clonotype was sampled from a young man in good health and CMV-seronegative. This chain connects TRBV15 to TRBJ1-5, with D unresolved. Material: PBMCs. The CDR3 nucleotides read TGTGCCACCAGCAGAGATAGACAGCCCCAGCATTTT. This translates into CATSRDRQPQHF.